The sequence of this T cell receptor beta chain was determined in a study of blood T cells in healthy people across ages. Study-level findings and limits: Fewer expanded clones and more diversity marked long-lived versus aged donors.

A J-beta primer mix and a sample-barcoded 5' primer were used in a second PCR of about 6 to 12 cycles. MiXCR, applied by TCRdb to the 5' RACE reads, yields one record per CDR3 protein. This sample has over 600,000 distinct CDR3 sequences, with about half found just once. As regards this clonotype: Its antigen is still unknown.

The CDR3 is 17 amino acids. The V gene end was trimmed by 1 base and the J gene end by 11 bases; junction bases not matched to a gene: 18. Germline CDR1 and CDR2: SGHTA and FQGNSA. The chain couples TRBV7-2 to TRBJ2-5; 8 bases agree with TRBD1. This TCR was recovered from a man aged 80 or over in good health. The specimen was blood. Here the CDR3 reads CASSLVPVNDRGNEQYF. CDR3 in DNA: TGTGCCAGCAGCTTAGTTCCCGTTAATGACAGGGGCAATGAGCAGTACTTC.